This T cell receptor beta chain was identified during a study of blood T cell repertoires in COVID-19. With V trimmed by 3 bases and J by 5 bases, 2 bases remained unmatched. CDR3 length equals 13 residues. Germline-derived CDR1 and CDR2 are MNHNS and SASEGT. The authors' processing: Amplification of reference gene primers provided the estimated nucleated cell counts. Only in-frame clones appear in the TCRdb table, and some are missing; sequencing was by immunoSEQ multiplex PCR. V, J and clone size reflect that table, while D and trimming were determined from the DNA. The sample contains 200,000 to 250,000 clones, around 89% of which appear only once.

This rearrangement joins TRBV6-1 to TRBJ1-1, with TRBD1 matching over 8 bases. This sequence was found in a young woman in a cohort exposed to, infected with or recovered from COVID-19 (not recorded which). Sample: PBMCs or T cells enriched from blood (not recorded which). The CDR3 region is CASSETGVTEAFF. The DNA for the CDR3 is TGTGCCAGCAGTGAGACAGGGGTAACTGAAGCTTTCTTT.